The clone carrying this T cell receptor beta chain was seen at least ten times. Its antigen is not known. This record comes from a study of T-cell reconstitution after alpha-beta-depleted transplantation in children. The germline CDR1 and CDR2 sequences are SGHKS and YYEKEE (reference sequence). V shed 0 bases and J 0 bases; nucleotides not matched to a gene: 1. The CDR3 loop spans 18 amino acids. Preparation of the TCRbeta library involved a method that used unique molecular identifiers. In TCRdb, the PCR reads were re-called with MiXCR into one record per CDR3 protein. The sample consists of around 300,000 distinct CDR3 sequences, roughly a tenth of them appearing once. Study results and caveats: Two months or so post-transplant, alpha-beta T cells reportedly derived from several hundred expanded graft clones. Newly made T cells mostly supplied T-cell counts and diversity one year after transplant. Surviving recipient T cells and thymic progenitors produced the high day-60 TCRbeta diversity seen in some patients.

The sequencing here drew on PBMCs, taken before TCRalphabeta/CD19-depleted stem cell transplant. The receptor was isolated from a boy in the first two years of life with acute myeloid leukemia, due to receive a stem cell transplant. The chain has TRBV5-5 and TRBJ2-1; TRBD2 matches at 15 bases. The CDR3 sequence: CASSLGTSGGASYNEQFF. The CDR3 DNA follows: TGTGCCAGCAGCTTGGGGACTAGCGGGGGGGCCTCCTACAATGAGCAGTTCTTC.